The clone carrying this TCR beta chain was detected many times. The target antigen is unknown. The sample belongs to a study of a mutant IDH1 vaccine in newly diagnosed glioma. Study information: Before enrollment, patients got radiotherapy alone, temozolomide alone, or mostly the combination. Study observations and caveats: Immune responses arising from the vaccine appeared in about 92% of patients.

The data were produced by immunoSEQ multiplex PCR, yet TCRdb's version contains in-frame clones alone and is incomplete. The table records roughly 84,000 clones, roughly 80% of them present only once. There are 14 residues in the CDR3. V gave up 1 base and J gave up 5 bases; unmatched junction bases: 6. CDR1 is SQVTM and CDR2 is ANQGSEA in the germline V gene. Time point given: baseline, week 1 (first vaccination visit). Sample treatment: pre-vaccination baseline after standard-of-care therapy. The rearrangement uses TRBV29-1 and TRBJ1-2, with TRBD1 identical over 8 bases. The clonotype was recovered from a man aged 35 to 55 with glioma. Some clones in this sample may be carry-over from other donors' samples. This specimen consisted of PBMCs, obtained from a glioma patient treated with radiotherapy, temozolomide or both. This chain's CDR3 is CSVEVTQGGYGYTF. The CDR3 DNA sequence: TGCAGCGTTGAAGTGACACAGGGGGGGTATGGCTACACCTTC.